These T cell receptor beta chains were read from a single sample in a study of cytomegalovirus exposure and HLA in healthy donors. TCRdb's table, derived via immunoSEQ multiplex PCR, lists solely in-frame clones and lacks some. This sample has about 250,000 clones, with approximately 84% found just once. The specimen was PBMCs. The receptor source for this set is a man aged 18 to 29 in good health and CMV-seropositive. The CDR3 runs from the conserved cysteine through the conserved F or W. A D gene is named only where the DNA matches it firmly.

V	J	D	DNA	CDR3
TRBV14	TRBJ2-1	NA	TGTGCCAGCAGCCGACTGGGGGGACTCTACAATGAGCAGTTCTTC	CASSRLGGLYNEQFF
TRBV6-1	TRBJ1-1	NA	TGTGCCAGCAGTGAAAGTGCACTTCCAACGAGGACTGAAGCTTTCTTT	CASSESALPTRTEAFF
TRBV15	TRBJ2-3	NA	TGTGCCACCAGCTCGCCGACTGACTACACAGATACGCAGTATTTT	CATSSPTDYTDTQYF
TRBV9	TRBJ2-3	NA	TGTGCCAGCAGCGTACCAGCGGAAGGAAGCGATACGCAGTATTTT	CASSVPAEGSDTQYF
TRBV15	TRBJ2-7	NA	TGTGCCACCAGCCATTTCAAAGGATACTCTCGAGGCGAGCAGTACTTC	CATSHFKGYSRGEQYF
TRBV9	TRBJ2-1	NA	TGTGCCAGCAGCGGGGTTCTAGCGAGCTCCTACAATGAGCAGTTCTTC	CASSGVLASSYNEQFF
TRBV28	TRBJ2-7	NA	TGTGCCAGCAGTTCCCGGTTAGGGGACTACGAGCAGTACTTC	CASSSRLGDYEQYF
TRBV27	TRBJ2-3	NA	TGTGCCAGCAGTTTATCGCCATCTCGTTATGAGACGCAGTATTTT	CASSLSPSRYETQYF
TRBV7-9	TRBJ1-4	NA	TGTGCCAGCAGCCGAGACAGGCCTAATGAAAAACTGTTTTTT	CASSRDRPNEKLFF
TRBV10-3	TRBJ2-3	TRBD2	TGTGCTAGCAGGATCGGGGGGACAGATACGCAGTATTTT	CASRIGGTDTQYF
TRBV27	TRBJ2-2	NA	TGTGCCAGCAGCTTGTCAGGGGGGACCGGGGAGCTGTTTTTT	CASSLSGGTGELFF